This T cell receptor (beta chain) was identified in a study of cytomegalovirus exposure and HLA in healthy donors. In its sample, this clone was seen a few times. The CDR3 loop spans 16 amino acids. The germline gives CDR1 SGHVS, CDR2 FNYEAQ. Germline trimming cut 1 base from V and 5 bases from J; bases unmatched to any gene: 4. 13 Jbeta primers and 60 Vbeta primers were used for the PCR. Profiling relied on immunoSEQ multiplex PCR, and the TCRdb table lists in-frame clones only, not all of them. Of 150,000 to 200,000 clones in the sample, about 12% were seen once. This TCR came from a man aged 50 or older in good health and CMV-seropositive. The V call is TRBV7-6, the J call TRBJ2-2; 10 bases fit TRBD1. Sequenced sample: PBMCs. The DNA of the CDR3 is TGTGCCAGCAGCTTAGGACAGGGGGCGCGGACCGGGGAGCTGTTTTTT. Translating gives CASSLGQGARTGELFF.